Following are 22 T cell receptor beta chains from one sample sequenced in a study of T cell repertoires in cytomegalovirus infection. TCRdb ran MiXCR on the reads and lists one entry per CDR3 protein. Of some 450,000 distinct CDR3 sequences in the sample, 30% to 40% were seen once. The source material was PBMCs. The receptors derive from a human donor in good health (CMV status not recorded). Some clones in this sample may be carry-over from other donors' samples.

The table lists this clonotype with a count of one. The chain joins TRBV6-1 to TRBJ2-7; D is uncertain. V gave up 6 bases and J gave up 3 bases, with 9 bases separating them. CDR3 size: 12 residues. From germline, CDR1 is MNHNS and CDR2 SASEGT. CDR3 coding DNA: TGTGCCAGCAGGCAAGAAAACTACGAGCAGTACTTC. Translation gives CASRQENYEQYF.

This clonotype has just a few counts. V gene TRBV5-1 combines with J gene TRBJ1-2, with a tentative D call TRBD1 (6 bases). Trimming left V 0 bases short and J 4 bases short, with 13 bases between. The CDR3 is 15 residues long. Per germline, CDR1 SGHRS and CDR2 YFSETQ. In DNA, the CDR3 is TGCGCCAGCAGCTTGGTGGTGGGGACAATCTATGGCTACACCTTC. Translated: CASSLVVGTIYGYTF.

This clonotype was observed at least ten times. This chain joins TRBV6-2 or TRBV6-3 and TRBJ2-1, with 10 bases fitting TRBD2. The CDR3 covers 14 residues. Germline trimming cut 8 bases from V and 5 bases from J; bases unmatched to any gene: 6. Looked up from germline, CDR1 is MNHEY and CDR2 is SVGEGT. The CDR3 DNA reads as TGTGCCAGCCAATGGCTAGCGGGAGACAATGAGCAGTTCTTC. This encodes CASQWLAGDNEQFF.

There are a few counts of this clonotype. The CDR3 nucleotides are TGCGCCAGCAGCCAAGATTGGGCTAGCGACGAGCAGTACTTC. It codes for CASSQDWASDEQYF. J is TRBJ2-7 and V is TRBV4-3; TRBD2 is a possible D gene (6 bases). The V and J ends lost 0 bases and 5 bases respectively, with 11 bases between them. CDR3 length: 14 residues. From germline, CDR1 is LGHNA and CDR2 YSLEER.

J is TRBJ1-1 and V is TRBV11-2; 7 bases align to TRBD1. V was clipped by 4 bases and J by 9 bases; unmatched bases: 14. This CDR3 is built from 15 residues. CDR1 is SGHAT and CDR2 is FQNNGV in the germline V gene. CDR3 amino acids: CASSYFSTGQDQAFF. The CDR3 bases are TGTGCCAGCAGCTATTTCTCAACCGGACAGGATCAAGCTTTCTTT. Variable domain in full (rest from reference TRBV11-2 and TRBJ1-1): EAGVAQSPRYKIIEKRQSVAFWCNPISGHATLYWYQQILGQGPKLLIQFQNNGVVDDSQLPKDRFSAERLKGVDSTLKIQPAKLEDSAVYLCASSYFSTGQDQAFFGQGTRLTVV.

V usage is TRBV7-9 and J usage is TRBJ2-1; no clear D. The V gene's germline CDR1 is SEHNR and CDR2 FQNEAQ (reference sequence). This CDR3 is built from 16 residues. The germline V and J ends were trimmed by 5 bases and 2 bases, with 16 bases remaining between them. The CDR3: CASSRDSPGTYNEQFF. The CDR3 DNA reads TGTGCCAGCAGCCGCGACTCCCCCGGCACCTACAATGAGCAGTTCTTC.

This chain uses TRBV30 with TRBJ1-2; D is perhaps TRBD1 (6 bases). V dropped 3 bases and J dropped 7 bases, with 18 bases sitting between them. In germline, CDR1 is GTSNPN, CDR2 SVGIG (reference sequence). The CDR3 sequence is 14 residues long. CDR3 sequence reads: CAWSLYLGGSGYTF. The CDR3 bases are TGTGCCTGGAGCCTTTACCTCGGGGGCAGTGGCTACACCTTC.

This clonotype was counted many times. The chain has TRBV7-2 and TRBJ2-7; no firm D call. Germline CDR1 reads SGHTA; CDR2 reads FQGNSA. Trimming removed 2 bases from V and 6 bases from J, with 8 bases in between. There are 12 residues in the CDR3. The CDR3: CASSLTIAEQYF. In nucleotides, the CDR3 is TGTGCCAGCAGCTTAACGATCGCCGAGCAGTACTTC.

This chain joins TRBV10-3 and TRBJ1-4; 7 nucleotides align to TRBD1. Trimming at V came to 4 bases and at J to 4 bases, leaving 3 bases not matched to a gene. CDR1 and CDR2 (germline): ENHRY, SYGVKD. This CDR3 is 14 amino acids long. CDR3 sequence: CAISGTGVNEKLFF. CDR3 in DNA: TGTGCCATCAGTGGGACAGGAGTTAATGAAAAACTGTTTTTT.

This rearrangement joins TRBV30 to TRBJ1-1; TRBD1 is a possible D gene (6 bases). Germline CDR1 GTSNPN, CDR2 SVGIG (reference sequence). V lost 5 bases to trimming and J lost 1 base, with 8 bases between them. The CDR3 covers 12 residues. In DNA form, the CDR3 reads TGTGCCTGGCGAGGGGGGAACACTGAAGCTTTCTTT. As protein: CAWRGGNTEAFF.

This clonotype was recorded many times. The CDR3 loop is CASSFRTGGEQFF. The CDR3 DNA is TGTGCCAGCAGCTTTCGGACAGGGGGTGAGCAGTTCTTC. The J gene is TRBJ2-1, the V gene TRBV7-8; 10 bases fit TRBD1. The CDR3 covers 13 residues. Losses at the gene ends were 3 bases for V and 9 bases for J; bases not matched to a gene: 2. Germline assignment: CDR1 SGHVS and CDR2 FQNEAQ.

About this clonotype: A much larger clone is a single base away; this may be a read error. V is TRBV4-2 and J is TRBJ2-7; 9 bases are a match to TRBD1. From germline, CDR1 is LGHNA and CDR2 YNFKEQ. CDR3 length: 16 amino acids. The CDR3 sequence is CSSSQGGGQGAYEQYF. In DNA, the CDR3 is TGTTCCAGCAGCCAAGGTGGGGGACAGGGTGCCTACGAGCAGTACTTC.

Of note for this clonotype: A junction end diverges from the germline sequence, so it may reflect a read error. The chain is built from TRBV19 and TRBJ1-5; D remains ambiguous. Germline V gene sequence: CDR1 LNHDA, CDR2 SQIVND (reference sequence). The CDR3 is made up of 14 amino acids. The CDR3 reads CASSSFGWGQTQHF. The CDR3 DNA is TGTGCCAGTAGTTCGTTCGGGTGGGGTCAGACCCAGCATTTT.

This clonotype was observed a few times. The gene calls are TRBV20-1 and TRBJ1-5, with 8 bases aligning to TRBD1. V was clipped by 2 bases and J by 1 base; unmatched bases: 4. This CDR3 comprises 15 residues. CDR1 is DFQATT and CDR2 is SNEGSKA in the germline V gene (reference sequence). CDR3 DNA: TGCAGTGCTAGACCTCGGGACAGGAGCAATCAGCCCCAGCATTTT. The encoded protein is CSARPRDRSNQPQHF.

With regard to this clonotype: A much larger clone differs by one base, so this may be a read error. The chain carries TRBV11-2 and TRBJ1-2; the D is unclear. CDR1 and CDR2 (germline): SGHAT, FQNNGV. The CDR3 extends over 14 amino acids. Trimming cost V 6 bases and J 0 bases, with 11 bases left between them. The CDR3 protein is CASRKTTSNYGYTF. CDR3 bases: TGTGCCAGCAGAAAGACAACTTCTAACTATGGCTACACCTTC.

For this clonotype: Germline is not matched at one junction end, which may reflect a read error. The rearrangement links TRBV6-2 or TRBV6-3 to TRBJ2-3; TRBD1 matches at 8 bases. The CDR3 has 13 residues. Per germline, CDR1 MNHEY and CDR2 SVGEGT. This chain's CDR3 is CAGRDRHTDTQYF. The CDR3 region has the DNA TGTGCCGGCAGGGACAGGCACACAGATACGCAGTATTTT.

The genes are TRBV2 and TRBJ1-2, with TRBD1 matching over 7 bases. The CDR3 extends over 15 amino acids. Trimming removed 3 bases from V and 2 bases from J; junction bases left unmatched: 6. Germline CDR1 is SNHLY and CDR2 is FYNNEI. CDR3: CASSDSGTENYGYTF. The CDR3 DNA is TGTGCCAGCAGTGACTCGGGGACAGAAAACTATGGCTACACCTTC.

This clonotype has only a few counts. The gene calls are TRBV27 and TRBJ2-1; D gene uncertain. Trimming took 0 bases from V and 5 from J, leaving 5 bases between them. CDR1 MNHEY and CDR2 SMNVEV come from the germline V gene (reference sequence). The length of the CDR3 is 13 residues. The CDR3 region is CASSLSTHNEQFF. DNA of the CDR3: TGTGCCAGCAGTTTATCTACCCACAATGAGCAGTTCTTC.

A single count supports this clonotype. The chain employs TRBV5-6 and TRBJ1-3; a weak D match, TRBD1 (5 bases). The CDR3 is made up of 16 amino acids. Germline loops: CDR1 SGHDT, CDR2 YYEEEE. Trimming stripped 4 bases from V and 3 bases from J, with 17 bases between. The CDR3: CASSGGTRVVGNTIYF. The CDR3 bases are TGTGCCAGCAGCGGCGGGACGCGGGTGGTTGGAAACACCATATATTTT.

This clonotype was detected a few times. The chain uses TRBV6-2 or TRBV6-3 and TRBJ2-1, with TRBD2 matching 13 bases. Germline V gene lookup returns CDR1 MNHEY and CDR2 SVGEGT. J lost 0 bases, V lost 0 bases, and 8 bases had no gene match. CDR3 size: 20 residues. The CDR3 is CASSYSILAGGLRSYNEQFF. CDR3 in DNA: TGTGCCAGCAGTTACTCGATACTAGCGGGGGGGCTTCGCTCCTACAATGAGCAGTTCTTC.

In this sample, this clonotype turned up many times. The CDR3 loop reads CASSPPGGRETQYF. The CDR3 region has the DNA TGTGCCAGCTCCCCCCCCGGGGGCCGAGAGACCCAGTACTTC. V gene TRBV5-5 combines with J gene TRBJ2-5; D is perhaps TRBD1 or TRBD2 (6 bases each). Trimming stripped 7 bases from V and 4 bases from J, with 17 bases between. The germline gives CDR1 SGHKS, CDR2 YYEKEE (reference sequence). The CDR3 has 14 residues. The whole variable domain, filled in from reference TRBV5-5 and TRBJ2-5, reads DAGVTQSPTHLIKTRGQQVTLRCSPISGHKSVSWYQQVLGQGPQFIFQYYEKEERGRGNFPDRFSARQFPNYSSELNVNALLLGDSALYLCASSPPGGRETQYFGPGTRLLVL.

This clonotype was seen only a few times. The V gene is TRBV6-5, the J gene TRBJ1-1, with a possible D match to TRBD1 (6 bases). The CDR3 runs to 16 residues. Between the trimmed V and J ends, which lost 6 bases and 7 bases, there was a span of 24 bases. Germline lookup yields CDR1 MNHEY and CDR2 SVGAGI. DNA for the CDR3: TGTGCCAGCAGACCCCTGGTTGCAGGGGATGTACTTGAAGCTTTCTTT. Translated, it gives CASRPLVAGDVLEAFF.